The text below deals with one T cell receptor (beta chain). Its antigen is not identified. The CDR3 spans 15 residues. Per germline, CDR1 LNHDA and CDR2 SQIVND (reference sequence). V lost 6 bases to trimming and J lost 4 bases; unmatched junction nucleotides: 11. These data come from a study of T cells in Graves' hyperthyroidism and ophthalmopathy. Whole-study context: Peripheral blood was taken when the disease was first diagnosed, before any treatment began.

A NOSPECS grade of at least 4, a Clinical Activity Score of at least 3 and duration under 3 months were recorded in ophthalmopathy patients. Study outcomes and limitations: Blood shared most expanded thyroid clonotypes above 0.001.

Researchers amplified the TCR beta CDR3 regions from RNA transcripts. The study used the HTBI primer set for a first-round RT-PCR of the TCR CDR3. TCRdb fed the multiplex PCR reads into MiXCR, producing one record per CDR3 protein. The table records about 260,000 distinct CDR3 sequences, roughly 17% of them present only once. The source of this sequence is a young woman with Graves' ophthalmopathy. Input material: blood. The V and J genes are TRBV19 and TRBJ1-1; TRBD1 matches at 7 bases. The CDR3 nucleotides are TGTGCCAGTAGAAGGATTGACAGGGCCATCACTGAAGCTTTCTTT. This sequence encodes CASRRIDRAITEAFF.